This TCR beta chain came from a study of shared clonotypes between healthy human individuals. Using immunoSEQ multiplex PCR, the repertoire was profiled, and TCRdb retains in-frame clones only, with some absent. The sample contains 85,000 to 100,000 clones, approximately 63% of which appear only once. Sequenced sample: memory CD8+ T cells sorted from blood. Specified subset: CD45RO+ cells pooled with CCR7-negative TemRA cells. This receptor was obtained from a man aged 30-40 years in good health.

CDR3 protein: CASGSLAGGDPYEQYF. CDR3 nucleotides: TGTGCCAGCGGATCCCTAGCGGGAGGGGACCCCTACGAGCAGTACTTC. The gene calls are TRBV28 and TRBJ2-7; 12 bases map to TRBD2. The CDR3 extends over 16 amino acids. Trimming at V came to 8 bases and at J to 2 bases, leaving 10 bases not matched to a gene. CDR1 and CDR2 from the germline V gene are MDHEN and SYDVKM. Supplemented by reference TRBV28 and TRBJ2-7, the full variable domain reads DVKVTQSSRYLVKRTGEKVFLECVQDMDHENMFWYRQDPGLGLRLIYFSYDVKMKEKGDIPEGYSVSREKKERFSLILESASTNQTSMYLCASGSLAGGDPYEQYFGPGTRLTVT.